This record covers a single T cell receptor (beta chain). The antigen is undetermined. CDR1 SGHTA and CDR2 FQGTGA come from the germline V gene. The CDR3 has 15 residues. The germline V and J ends were trimmed by 6 bases and 0 bases, with 9 bases remaining between them. Sequencing was performed with immunoSEQ multiplex PCR; in TCRdb, only in-frame clones are kept and a portion is missing. The sample yields over 65,000 clones, approximately 80% seen once. The record originates from a study of OX40 agonist ivuxolimab in advanced cancers. Study-wide results and caveats: Partial responders at 0.1-3.0 mg/kg had among the lowest clonal expansion. At doses 0.1 to 3.0 mg/kg, CD4+ and CD8+ clones expanded. Averaging showed that CD8+ T cells had more expanded clones than CD4+ did.

The rearrangement links TRBV7-3 to TRBJ2-6; tentatively, D is TRBD1 or TRBD2 (5 bases each). Sequenced material: CD4+ or CD8+ T cells sorted from blood, taken in a trial of the OX40 agonist ivuxolimab. The clonotype was recovered from an adult with an advanced solid tumor such as melanoma, head and neck, liver or kidney cancer. The CDR3 nucleotides read TGTGCCAGCAGTCCAGGGAGCTCTGGGGCCAACGTCCTGACTTTC. This gives the protein CASSPGSSGANVLTF.